This T cell receptor beta chain was identified in a study of Ad26.COV2.S vaccination and SARS-CoV-2 variants. CDR3 length: 16 residues. Losses at the gene ends were 8 bases for V and 1 base for J; bases not matched to a gene: 5. The germline V gene encodes CDR1 GTSNPN and CDR2 SVGIG (reference sequence). Whole-study results and caveats: Following vaccination, spike-specific CD8+ and CD4+ T cell responses reportedly exhibited substantial breadth. Using TCR breadth and depth analyses may have led to underestimated total T cell responses.

A word on this clone: What it binds is not known.

TCRdb keeps only in-frame clones here, not all; method: immunoSEQ multiplex PCR. The repertoire holds hundreds of thousands of clones, with roughly 89% as singletons. As for treatment: about 20 received Ad26.COV2.S at low or high dose, single or two shots; roughly 5 received placebo; per-sample allocation not given. Day 63 after the first vaccine or placebo injection was the time point for sampling. The sample came from a Boston adult aged 18-55 years. Source: peripheral blood, taken in a trial of Ad26.COV2.S vaccine versus placebo. The TCR comes from a person aged 18 to 59 who received the Ad26.COV2.S COVID-19 vaccine or a placebo. The rearrangement joins TRBV30 to TRBJ2-1, with 16 nucleotides matching TRBD2. As DNA, the CDR3 is TGTGCCCAGGGACTAGCGGGAGGGCCATCCTACAATGAGCAGTTCTTC. Its protein product is CAQGLAGGPSYNEQFF.